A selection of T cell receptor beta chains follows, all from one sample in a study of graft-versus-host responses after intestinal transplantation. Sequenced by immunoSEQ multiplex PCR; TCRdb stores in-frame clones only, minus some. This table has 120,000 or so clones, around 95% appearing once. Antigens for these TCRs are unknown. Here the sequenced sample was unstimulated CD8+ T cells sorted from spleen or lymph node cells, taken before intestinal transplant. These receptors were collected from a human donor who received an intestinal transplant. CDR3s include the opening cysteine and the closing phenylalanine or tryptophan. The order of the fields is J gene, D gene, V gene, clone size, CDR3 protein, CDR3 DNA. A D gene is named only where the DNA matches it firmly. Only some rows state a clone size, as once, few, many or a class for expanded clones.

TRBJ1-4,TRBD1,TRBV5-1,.,CASSSYYGQGREGLFF,TGCGCCAGCAGTTCTTACTACGGACAGGGCCGTGAGGGTCTGTTTTTT
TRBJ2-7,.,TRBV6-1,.,CASSEPGATYEQYF,TGTGCCAGCAGTGAACCAGGGGCCACCTACGAGCAGTACTTC
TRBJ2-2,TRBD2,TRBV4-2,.,CASSQGGLMNTGELFF,TGTGCCAGCAGCCAAGGGGGACTAATGAACACCGGGGAGCTGTTTTTT
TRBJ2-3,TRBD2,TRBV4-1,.,CASSQSLAVGTDTQYF,TGCGCCAGCAGCCAGTCACTAGCGGTGGGCACAGATACGCAGTATTTT
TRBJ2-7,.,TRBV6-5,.,CASSYSNSYEQYF,TGTGCCAGCAGTTACTCGAACTCCTACGAGCAGTACTTC
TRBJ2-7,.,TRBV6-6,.,CASSYPGLGYEQYF,TGTGCCAGCAGTTACCCTGGACTCGGATACGAGCAGTACTTC
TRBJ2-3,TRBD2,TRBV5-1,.,CASSLALAGADTQYF,TGCGCCAGCAGCTTGGCCCTAGCGGGAGCAGATACGCAGTATTTT
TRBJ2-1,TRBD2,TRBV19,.,CASSILLAGKQFF,TGTGCCAGTAGTATCCTCTTAGCGGGTAAGCAGTTCTTC
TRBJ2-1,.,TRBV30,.,CAWSAYGGVKFNEQFF,TGTGCCTGGAGTGCCTACGGGGGAGTTAAATTCAATGAGCAGTTCTTC
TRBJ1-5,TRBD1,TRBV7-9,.,CASSLDREVFQPQHF,TGTGCCAGCAGTCTCGACAGGGAGGTTTTTCAGCCCCAGCATTTT
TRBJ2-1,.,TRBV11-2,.,CASSSITVNEQFF,TGTGCCAGCAGCTCTATAACGGTAAATGAGCAGTTCTTC
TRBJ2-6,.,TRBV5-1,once,CASSSYLAGIPSGANVLTF,TGCGCCAGCAGCTCATATCTGGCTGGCATCCCCTCTGGGGCCAACGTCCTGACTTTC
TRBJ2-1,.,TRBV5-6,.,CASSPRESSYNEQFF,TGTGCCAGCAGCCCCCGGGAGAGCTCCTACAATGAGCAGTTCTTC
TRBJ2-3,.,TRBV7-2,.,CASSFPNTQYF,TGTGCCAGCAGCTTCCCCAATACGCAGTATTTT
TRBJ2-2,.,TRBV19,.,CASSPVVVPYTGELFF,TGTGCCAGTAGTCCGGTCGTGGTTCCTTACACCGGGGAGCTGTTTTTT
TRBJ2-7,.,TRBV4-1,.,CASSQDSQGNDEQYF,TGCGCCAGCAGCCAAGATTCACAGGGTAACGACGAGCAGTACTTC
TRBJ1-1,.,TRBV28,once,CASSDQVNTEAFF,TGTGCCAGCAGTGATCAGGTGAACACTGAAGCTTTCTTT